One T cell receptor beta chain is described in this entry. Its antigen target is currently unknown. Qualities for individual bases were not recorded, and no much larger clone is one base off. This sample is part of a study of blood T cell repertoires in COVID-19 (dated by TCRdb to about 2020). Background on the whole study: Samples from collaborators originated in the United States, Italy and Spain and spanned both the acute and convalescent phases of COVID-19. A freely available public database, intended as a resource for researchers studying the immune response to SARS-CoV-2, is where the repertoires were released. The prospective study material was composed of cDNA or gDNA derived from T cells, B-cell-depleted T cells, or PBMCs. Where available, HLA class I and class II types were obtained from metadata supplied by the sample provider rather than from assay-based typing. Samples were obtained from the ongoing ImmuneRACE study (first 160 participants) and from about 1,300 subjects provided by 6 global collaborators. The sample metadata nearly always contained a de-identified subject ID, COVID-19 status, age in years and sex. The dataset comprised deeply sampled blood TCRbeta repertoires from subjects exposed to, actively infected with, or recovered from COVID-19.

The germline V gene sets CDR1 to KGHDR and CDR2 to SFDVKD. V is reduced by 4 bases and J by 3 bases, leaving a spacing of 10 bases between them. From cysteine to phenylalanine, the CDR3 is 14 amino acids long. Only CDR3 DNA remains: 42 bases, in frame from the first base. The research as a whole found: The amount of clinical and demographic metadata varied by source and participant and was provided uncurated.

Participants in the prospective study were aged about 18 to 89 years, lived in 20 to 25 United States geographic areas, and enrolled through a virtual design. In the prospective study, cohorts were assigned on the basis of participant-reported clinical history obtained from a screening survey and a study questionnaire. Each participant in the prospective study had whole blood, serum and a nasopharyngeal or oropharyngeal swab collected by mobile phlebotomists. Participants in the prospective study had the option to provide additional blood draws and questionnaires over a roughly 2-month period. Blood samples from the prospective study were shipped frozen or at room temperature prior to DNA extraction. The immunoSEQ Assay, a bias-controlled multiplex PCR, was used to amplify TCRbeta CDR3 regions from genomic DNA. As for the original processing: Within the assay, amplification of reference gene primers was used to estimate how many nucleated cells each sample contained. To quantify the absolute abundance of each unique TCRbeta CDR3 rearrangement, sequence reads were collapsed and filtered. For each sample, productive Simpson clonality was calculated as the square root of Simpson's diversity index across productive rearrangements. TCRdb carries this immuneACCESS record with in-frame sequences only. Its versions omit some clonotypes, under half of them owing to an unresolved V gene in the studies checked, with the rest unexplained. D and trimming were read from the DNA, whereas the V and J calls and clone size are those reported in that table. Recorded for this sample are about 220,000 clones; over 75% of them occurred a single time. Roughly 3.7% of the sample is taken by the ten largest.

The sample comprised PBMCs or T cells enriched from blood (not recorded which). This sequence originates from a woman younger than 35 in a cohort exposed to, infected with or recovered from COVID-19 (not recorded which). The sequence links TRBV24-1 to TRBJ2-3; no D segment can be confidently identified. The CDR3 amino acid sequence is: CATSEAGVTDTQYF. At the DNA level, the sequence is TGTGCCACCAGTGAGGCAGGTGTTACAGATACGCAGTATTTT.